This T cell receptor beta chain was sequenced in a study of blood T cells in healthy people across ages. General study points: Across the age range, TCR beta diversity per million T cells fell in a roughly linear way.

Per sample, a minimum of 6.5 million PBMCs were isolated. Trimming took 3 bases from V and 5 from J, leaving 13 bases between them. CDR3 length: 14 amino acids. The germline V gene encodes CDR1 MNHEY and CDR2 SMNVEV (reference sequence). PCR was performed a second time for about 7 to 11 cycles using a sample-barcoded 5' primer and a J-beta primer mix. TCRdb redid the calling of the 5' RACE reads with MiXCR, one entry per CDR3 protein. The table includes fewer than 2 million distinct CDR3 sequences, roughly two fifths detected once. This clonotype appeared a few times. What it recognizes is unknown. The sequence was collected from a human donor in good health. Sample: blood. V gene TRBV27 combines with J gene TRBJ1-1; no reliable D call. The CDR3 sequence: CASSFLQSRTEAFF. CDR3 coding DNA: TGTGCCAGCAGTTTTTTACAGTCCAGGACTGAAGCTTTCTTT.